The TCR beta chain under discussion was sequenced for a study of graft-versus-host responses after intestinal transplantation. Whole-study context: Transplantation in recipients was multivisceral, liver-intestinal, or isolated intestinal.

Germline V gives CDR1 SGHDN, CDR2 FVKESK. This CDR3 comprises 14 residues. V gave up 2 bases and J gave up 2 bases, with 10 bases separating them. Method: immunoSEQ multiplex PCR; TCRdb's copy keeps in-frame clones and lacks some. Here the sample spans about 88,000 clones, 85% to 90% being singletons. A word on this clone: Its antigen remains unknown.

The chain uses TRBV14 and TRBJ2-7, with D perhaps matching TRBD1 (6 bases). The receptor was isolated from a human donor who received an intestinal transplant. The specimen was unstimulated CD4+ T cells sorted from spleen or lymph node cells, collected before intestinal transplant. The CDR3 sequence is CASSQQTGAYEQYF. For the CDR3, the DNA is TGTGCCAGCAGCCAACAGACAGGCGCCTACGAGCAGTACTTC. The entire variable domain, with the rest obtained from reference TRBV14 and TRBJ2-7, is as follows: EAGVTQFPSHSVIEKGQTVTLRCDPISGHDNLYWYRRVMGKEIKFLLHFVKESKQDESGMPNNRFLAERTGGTYSTLKVQPAELEDSGVYFCASSQQTGAYEQYFGPGTRLTVT.